Listed below are T cell receptor beta chains from one sample, sequenced in a study of CD8 T cells in Susac syndrome. TCRdb fed the immunoSEQ multiplex PCR reads into MiXCR, producing one record per CDR3 protein. The data contain some 100,000 distinct CDR3 sequences, 85% to 95% of them seen just once; the ten biggest clones take up 0.085% to 0.095%. The sequenced sample was CD4+ T cells from PBMCs. The receptor source for this set is a human donor with multiple sclerosis. The CDR3 runs from the conserved cysteine through the conserved F or W. The D gene is left open where the match is weak. Size is stated for part of the rows, as once, few or many counts, or as a class when the clone is expanded.

abundance	j_gene	v_gene	d_gene	CDR3aa	CDR3nt
once	TRBJ2-2	TRBV15	-	CATSGGFTGELFF	TGTGCCACCAGCGGCGGCTTCACCGGGGAGCTGTTTTTT
few	TRBJ2-6	TRBV6-1	TRBD1	CASTGQGKSFGANVLTF	TGTGCTAGCACCGGACAGGGAAAGAGTTTTGGGGCCAACGTCCTGACTTTC
-	TRBJ2-4	TRBV29-1	TRBD1	CSAGDSHIQYF	TGCAGCGCTGGGGACAGCCATATTCAGTACTTC
-	TRBJ2-2	TRBV25-1	TRBD1	CASSSYKDRADTGELFF	TGTGCCAGCAGTAGTTACAAGGACAGGGCGGACACCGGGGAGCTGTTTTTT
-	TRBJ2-7	TRBV7-9	TRBD1	CASSLGTGGLEQYF	TGTGCCAGCAGCTTAGGAACAGGGGGGCTGGAGCAGTACTTC
-	TRBJ2-2	TRBV3-1	-	CASSQQGSGELFF	TGTGCCAGCAGCCAGCAGGGTAGCGGGGAGCTGTTTTTT
-	TRBJ2-7	TRBV28	-	CASSAGAGASYEQYF	TGTGCCAGCAGTGCTGGGGCGGGGGCCTCATACGAGCAGTACTTC
once	TRBJ1-5	TRBV4-1	-	CASSQDWPHNQPQHF	TGCGCCAGCAGCCAAGATTGGCCACACAATCAGCCCCAGCATTTT
-	TRBJ2-7	TRBV11-1	-	CASSLAQGATYEQYF	TGTGCCAGCAGCTTAGCGCAAGGAGCGACCTACGAGCAGTACTTC
-	TRBJ2-5	TRBV4-3	-	CASSQEARFLETQYF	TGCGCCAGCAGCCAAGAGGCGAGGTTTTTAGAGACCCAGTACTTC
-	TRBJ1-1	TRBV6-5	-	CASSYWGISEGNTEAFF	TGTGCCAGCAGTTACTGGGGGATAAGTGAAGGGAACACTGAAGCTTTCTTT
-	TRBJ2-1	TRBV6-5	-	CASSPSLNNEQFF	TGTGCCAGCAGTCCGTCGTTGAACAATGAGCAGTTCTTC
-	TRBJ2-3	TRBV12-3/TRBV12-4	-	CASKGPDAPPVGDTQYF	TGTGCCAGCAAGGGTCCTGACGCCCCTCCGGTCGGGGATACGCAGTATTTT
-	TRBJ1-1	TRBV7-9	-	CASSTRNTRAFF	TGTGCCAGCAGCACCCGGAATACTAGGGCTTTCTTT
-	TRBJ1-5	TRBV5-8	-	CASSALRTGNQPQHF	TGTGCCAGCAGCGCCCTTCGAACTGGCAATCAGCCCCAGCATTTT
-	TRBJ1-2	TRBV30	-	CAWDPRTNNYGYTF	TGTGCCTGGGACCCGCGGACAAATAACTATGGCTACACCTTC
-	TRBJ2-7	TRBV6-2/TRBV6-3	-	CASSYLAGRTYEQYF	TGTGCCAGCAGTTACTTGGCAGGCAGAACCTACGAGCAGTACTTC
-	TRBJ1-1	TRBV7-2	-	CASKPRPGENTEAFF	TGTGCCAGCAAACCGAGGCCGGGGGAGAACACTGAAGCTTTCTTT
-	TRBJ1-1	TRBV7-3	-	CASSFFIGEKAFF	TGTGCCAGCAGCTTCTTTATAGGGGAGAAAGCTTTCTTT
-	TRBJ2-1	TRBV29-1	TRBD1	CSGYRGNNEQFF	TGCAGCGGATACAGGGGAAACAATGAGCAGTTCTTC
-	TRBJ2-5	TRBV28	-	CASSATGQETQYF	TGTGCCAGCAGTGCCACAGGACAAGAGACCCAGTACTTC
-	TRBJ2-7	TRBV11-2	TRBD2	CASSFLLAGMAYEQYF	TGTGCCAGCAGCTTCCTACTAGCGGGAATGGCCTACGAGCAGTACTTC
-	TRBJ2-5	TRBV11-2	TRBD2	CASSLGTSGGKTQYF	TGTGCCAGCAGCTTAGGGACTAGCGGGGGGAAGACCCAGTACTTC
-	TRBJ1-5	TRBV27	TRBD1	CASSLLVGTGPQHF	TGTGCCAGCAGTTTATTGGTAGGGACAGGTCCCCAGCATTTT
once	TRBJ2-2	TRBV12-3/TRBV12-4	-	CASSLRTANTGELFF	TGTGCCAGCAGTTTAAGAACAGCGAACACCGGGGAGCTGTTTTTT
-	TRBJ1-2	TRBV29-1	-	CSARGPYGYTF	TGCAGCGCTCGGGGGCCCTATGGCTACACCTTC
once	TRBJ1-2	TRBV20-1	-	CSARVQGGVVGYTF	TGCAGTGCTAGGGTGCAGGGCGGGGTAGTTGGCTACACCTTC
-	TRBJ1-3	TRBV20-1	-	CSARDRPDTIYF	TGCAGTGCTAGAGACCGGCCGGACACCATATATTTT
-	TRBJ2-7	TRBV28	TRBD1	CASSSPGQGAHEQYF	TGTGCCAGCAGTTCCCCGGGACAGGGGGCCCACGAGCAGTACTTC
-	TRBJ2-4	TRBV6-1	-	CASSDGQTSRNIQYF	TGTGCCAGCAGTGACGGGCAGACCTCCCGAAACATTCAGTACTTC
-	TRBJ2-7	TRBV7-9	-	CASSLVRGAYF	TGTGCCAGCAGCTTAGTCAGGGGAGCGTACTTC
once	TRBJ1-2	TRBV19	-	CASSMRTETYGYTF	TGTGCCAGTAGTATGCGGACGGAAACCTATGGCTACACCTTC
-	TRBJ1-2	TRBV18	TRBD1	CASSPSGTGEGYTF	TGTGCCAGCTCACCATCCGGGACAGGGGAAGGCTACACCTTC
-	TRBJ1-2	TRBV29-1	-	CSVEKGYGYTF	TGCAGCGTTGAAAAGGGGTATGGCTACACCTTC
-	TRBJ1-5	TRBV2	TRBD1	CASSDRGQQPQHF	TGTGCCAGCAGCGACAGGGGACAACAGCCCCAGCATTTT
-	TRBJ2-1	TRBV3-1	-	CASSQDWPKYPYNEQFF	TGTGCCAGCAGCCAAGATTGGCCCAAGTACCCCTACAATGAGCAGTTCTTC
-	TRBJ1-1	TRBV30	-	CAWSVQVEAFF	TGTGCCTGGAGTGTACAAGTTGAAGCTTTCTTT
-	TRBJ2-3	TRBV3-1	TRBD1	CASSHGWDRGADTQYF	TGTGCCAGCAGCCATGGATGGGACAGGGGGGCAGATACGCAGTATTTT
-	TRBJ2-3	TRBV18	-	CASSPGALDTQYF	TGTGCCAGCTCACCGGGGGCGCTCGATACGCAGTATTTT
-	TRBJ2-1	TRBV5-4	-	CASSLVYSGNNEQFF	TGTGCCAGCAGCTTGGTATATTCGGGGAACAATGAGCAGTTCTTC
once	TRBJ1-2	TRBV30	TRBD1	CAWRIFLGGAPSNYGYTF	TGTGCCTGGAGGATTTTTTTAGGGGGCGCTCCCTCTAACTATGGCTACACCTTC
-	TRBJ1-2	TRBV2	TRBD1	CASSRQGNGYTF	TGTGCCAGCAGCAGACAGGGAAATGGCTACACCTTC
-	TRBJ2-3	TRBV6-1	-	CASSAVAAGTDTQYF	TGTGCCAGCAGTGCCGTAGCGGCTGGCACAGATACGCAGTATTTT
-	TRBJ1-1	TRBV18	-	CASSPSTNTEAFF	TGTGCCAGCTCACCTTCAACGAACACTGAAGCTTTCTTT
-	TRBJ1-1	TRBV12-3/TRBV12-4	TRBD1	CASSGDRANTEAFF	TGTGCCAGCAGTGGGGACAGGGCGAACACTGAAGCTTTCTTT
-	TRBJ1-3	TRBV19	TRBD1	CASSPGDRGLGNTIYF	TGTGCCAGTAGTCCGGGGGACAGGGGGCTTGGAAACACCATATATTTT
-	TRBJ2-5	TRBV6-5	-	CASRGRGQTQYF	TGTGCCAGCAGGGGACGCGGCCAGACCCAGTACTTC
-	TRBJ2-7	TRBV30	-	CAWSVGGSYYEQYF	TGTGCCTGGAGTGTCGGGGGCAGCTACTACGAGCAGTACTTC
-	TRBJ2-3	TRBV29-1	TRBD2	CSVGRRLATDTQYF	TGCAGCGTTGGTAGGCGACTAGCGACAGATACGCAGTATTTT
-	TRBJ2-7	TRBV11-3	-	CASSLDENDSKDF	TGTGCCAGCAGCTTAGATGAGAACGACAGCAAGGACTTC